This T cell receptor beta chain was identified during a study of regulatory T cells in long-lasting Graves disease. Time point given: persistent/refractory GD, antithyroid drugs over 5 years with positive TRAb. Extracted RNA from PBMCs served as the source of the TCR library. Library construction for TCR beta used iRepertoire HTBI primers and Arm-PCR of CDR3 regions. MiXCR, run by TCRdb on the multiplex PCR reads, gives a single entry per CDR3 protein. The data contain hundreds of thousands of distinct CDR3 sequences, less than 20% of them seen just once; the ten biggest clones take up around 30%. Study outcomes and limitations: Patients with persistent disease showed a bias toward TRBV28, TRBJ1-2 and TRBJ2-5. Reduced TCR diversity was observed in persistent Graves' patients versus newly diagnosed patients.

There are many counts of this clonotype. Its antigen is unknown. The CDR3 has 14 residues. V was pared by 3 bases and J by 0 bases, with 8 bases between. The V gene's germline CDR1 is KGHSH and CDR2 LQKENI. V gene TRBV18 combines with J gene TRBJ2-5; D not certain. The starting material was peripheral blood mononuclear cells (PBMCs), obtained when the disease was refractory, from a patient treated with antithyroid drugs. This clonotype was obtained from a female donor with Graves disease. CDR3: CASSPRSYQETQYF. The CDR3, as DNA: TGTGCCAGCTCACCCCGCTCGTACCAAGAGACCCAGTACTTC.